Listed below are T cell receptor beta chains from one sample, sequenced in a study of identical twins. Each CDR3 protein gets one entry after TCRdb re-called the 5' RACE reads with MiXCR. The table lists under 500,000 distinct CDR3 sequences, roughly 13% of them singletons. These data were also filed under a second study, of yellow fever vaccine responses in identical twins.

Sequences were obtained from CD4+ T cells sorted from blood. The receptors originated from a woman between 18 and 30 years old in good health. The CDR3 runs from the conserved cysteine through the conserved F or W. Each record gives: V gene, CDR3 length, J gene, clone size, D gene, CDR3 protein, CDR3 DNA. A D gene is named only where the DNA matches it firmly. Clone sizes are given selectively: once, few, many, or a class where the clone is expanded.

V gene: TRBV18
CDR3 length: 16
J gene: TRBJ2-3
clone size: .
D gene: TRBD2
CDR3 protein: CASSPRLAGTTDTQYF
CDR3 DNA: TGTGCCAGCTCACCACGACTAGCGGGAACCACAGATACGCAGTATTTT

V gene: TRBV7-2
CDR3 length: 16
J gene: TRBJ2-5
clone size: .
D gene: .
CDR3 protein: CASSLVLAPKQETQYF
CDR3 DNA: TGTGCCAGCAGCTTAGTCCTAGCGCCCAAGCAAGAGACCCAGTACTTC

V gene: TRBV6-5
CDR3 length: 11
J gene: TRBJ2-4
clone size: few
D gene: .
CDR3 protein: CGGLAKNIQYF
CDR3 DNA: TGTGGGGGGCTAGCCAAAAACATTCAGTACTTC

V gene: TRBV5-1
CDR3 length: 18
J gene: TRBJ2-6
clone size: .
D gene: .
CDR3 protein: CASSPEGTANSGANVLTF
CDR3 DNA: TGCGCCAGCAGCCCGGAGGGGACAGCTAACTCTGGGGCCAACGTCCTGACTTTC

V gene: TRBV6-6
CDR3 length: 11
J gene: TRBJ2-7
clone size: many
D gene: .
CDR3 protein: CASSREREQYF
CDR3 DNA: TGTGCCAGCAGTCGGGAGAGAGAGCAGTACTTC

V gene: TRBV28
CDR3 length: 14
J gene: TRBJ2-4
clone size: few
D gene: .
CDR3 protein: CASSLGVRGDIQYF
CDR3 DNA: TGTGCCAGCAGTTTAGGTGTCAGGGGTGACATTCAGTACTTC

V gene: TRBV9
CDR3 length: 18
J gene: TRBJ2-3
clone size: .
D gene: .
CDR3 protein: CASSVVGGGTGRTDTQYF
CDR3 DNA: TGTGCCAGCAGCGTAGTGGGGGGGGGGACAGGCCGCACAGATACGCAGTATTTT

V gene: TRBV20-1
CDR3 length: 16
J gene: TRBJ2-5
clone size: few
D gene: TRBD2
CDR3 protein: CSATEGLAGSSGTQYF
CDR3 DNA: TGCAGTGCTACGGAAGGACTAGCGGGGTCCTCAGGGACCCAGTACTTC

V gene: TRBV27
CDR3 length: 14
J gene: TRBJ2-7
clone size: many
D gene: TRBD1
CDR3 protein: CASSPPTGFGEQYF
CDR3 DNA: TGTGCCAGCAGTCCGCCGACAGGGTTCGGGGAGCAGTACTTC

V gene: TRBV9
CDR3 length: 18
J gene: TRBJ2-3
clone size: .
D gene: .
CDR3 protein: CASSSPQGGRGALDTQYF
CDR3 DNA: TGTGCCAGCAGCTCACCCCAGGGGGGGCGGGGGGCCCTAGATACGCAGTATTTT

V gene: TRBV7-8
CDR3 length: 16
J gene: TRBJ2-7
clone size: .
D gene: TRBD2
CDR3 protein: CASSLGGGWDYGEQYF
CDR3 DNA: TGTGCCAGCAGCTTGGGCGGAGGATGGGACTATGGCGAGCAGTACTTC

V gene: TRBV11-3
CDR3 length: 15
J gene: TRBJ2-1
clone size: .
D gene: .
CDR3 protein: CASSLIGQGLNEQFF
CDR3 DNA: TGTGCCAGCAGCTTAATAGGGCAGGGTCTAAATGAGCAGTTCTTC

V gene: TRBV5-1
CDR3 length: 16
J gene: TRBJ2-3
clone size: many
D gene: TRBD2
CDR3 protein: CASSLQLAGASDTQYF
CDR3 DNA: TGCGCCAGCAGCTTGCAGCTAGCGGGAGCCTCGGATACGCAGTATTTT

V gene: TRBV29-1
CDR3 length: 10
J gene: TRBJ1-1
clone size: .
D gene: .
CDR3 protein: CSGSSTEAFF
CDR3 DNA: TGCAGCGGATCGTCGACCGAAGCTTTCTTT

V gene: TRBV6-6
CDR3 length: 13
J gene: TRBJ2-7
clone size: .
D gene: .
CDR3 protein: CASSYRGLYEQYF
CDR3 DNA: TGTGCCAGCAGTTACCGGGGGCTCTACGAGCAGTACTTC

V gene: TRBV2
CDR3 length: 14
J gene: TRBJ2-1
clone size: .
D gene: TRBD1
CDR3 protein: CARDRQGKTNEQFF
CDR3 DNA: TGTGCCAGAGACCGACAGGGAAAGACGAATGAGCAGTTCTTC

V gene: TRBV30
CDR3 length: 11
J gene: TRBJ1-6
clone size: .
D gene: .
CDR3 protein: CAWSGSAPLHF
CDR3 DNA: TGTGCCTGGAGTGGTTCGGCGCCCCTCCACTTT

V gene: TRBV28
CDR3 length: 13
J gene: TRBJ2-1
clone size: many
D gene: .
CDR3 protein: CASSSQGTNEQFF
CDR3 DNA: TGTGCCAGCAGCTCCCAGGGGACCAATGAGCAGTTCTTC

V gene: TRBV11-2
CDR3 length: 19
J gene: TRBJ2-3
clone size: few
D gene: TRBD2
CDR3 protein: CASSSVPGLAGGGTDTQYF
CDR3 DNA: TGTGCCAGCAGCTCAGTCCCGGGACTAGCGGGAGGTGGGACAGATACGCAGTATTTT

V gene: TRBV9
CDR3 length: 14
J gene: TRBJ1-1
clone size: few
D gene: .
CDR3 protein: CASSVGGSITEAFF
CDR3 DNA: TGTGCCAGCAGCGTAGGGGGCAGTATCACTGAAGCTTTCTTT

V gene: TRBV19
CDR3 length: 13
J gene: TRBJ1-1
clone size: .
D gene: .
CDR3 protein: CASSRDGHTEAFF
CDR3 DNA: TGTGCCAGTAGTCGGGACGGGCACACTGAAGCTTTCTTT

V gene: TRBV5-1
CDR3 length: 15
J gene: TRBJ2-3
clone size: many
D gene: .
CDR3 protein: CASRLGIPSTDTQYF
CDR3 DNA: TGCGCCAGCAGACTAGGGATCCCTAGCACAGATACGCAGTATTTT

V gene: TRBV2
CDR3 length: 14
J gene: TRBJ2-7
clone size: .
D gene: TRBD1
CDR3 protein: CASSERQGASEQYF
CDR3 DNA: TGTGCCAGCAGTGAAAGGCAGGGGGCTAGCGAGCAGTACTTC

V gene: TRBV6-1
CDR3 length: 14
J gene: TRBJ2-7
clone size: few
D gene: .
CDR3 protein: CASRKRQVPSEQYF
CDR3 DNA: TGTGCCAGCAGAAAACGACAGGTCCCCTCCGAGCAGTACTTC

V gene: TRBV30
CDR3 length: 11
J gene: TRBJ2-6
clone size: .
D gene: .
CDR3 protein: CAWRLANVLTF
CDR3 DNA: TGTGCCTGGAGATTGGCCAACGTCCTGACTTTC

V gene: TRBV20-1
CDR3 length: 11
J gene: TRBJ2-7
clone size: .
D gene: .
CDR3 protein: CSAPRGDEQYF
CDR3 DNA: TGCAGTGCTCCTAGGGGAGACGAGCAGTACTTC

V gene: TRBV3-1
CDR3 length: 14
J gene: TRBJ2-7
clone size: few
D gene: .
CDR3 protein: CASTRAGGNHEQYF
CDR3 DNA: TGTGCCAGCACTCGGGCAGGCGGAAACCACGAGCAGTACTTC

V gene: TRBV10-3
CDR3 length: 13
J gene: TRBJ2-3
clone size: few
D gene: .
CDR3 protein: CASRDENTDTQYF
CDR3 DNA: TGTGCCAGTCGGGACGAAAACACAGATACGCAGTATTTT

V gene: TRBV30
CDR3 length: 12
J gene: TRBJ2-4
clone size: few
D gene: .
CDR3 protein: CAWSDRGNIQYF
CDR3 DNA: TGTGCCTGGAGTGACCGGGGTAACATTCAGTACTTC

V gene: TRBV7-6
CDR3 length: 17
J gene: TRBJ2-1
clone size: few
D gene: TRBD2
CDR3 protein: CASSPLGLGGSNNEQFF
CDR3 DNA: TGTGCCAGCAGCCCCCTTGGCCTCGGCGGGAGTAACAATGAGCAGTTCTTC